This T cell receptor beta chain was observed in a study of blood T cell repertoires in COVID-19. In the study overall: The United States, Italy and Spain supplied acute and convalescent COVID-19 samples. The cDNA or gDNA used as material had been derived from T cells, B-cell-depleted T cells, or PBMCs.

V lost 5 bases, J lost 3 bases, and 10 bases lay in between. Germline V gene data show CDR1 as SQVTM and CDR2 as ANQGSEA. This CDR3 spans 12 amino acids. The protocol was immunoSEQ multiplex PCR, while the TCRdb copy is restricted to in-frame clones and leaves out a portion. The sample lists 350,000 to 450,000 clones, more than 75% occurring once. The chain couples TRBV29-1 to TRBJ1-1; D unclear. The receptor was derived from a human donor in a cohort sampled during active COVID-19. Material for sequencing was peripheral blood. CDR3 in amino acids: CSVRRVDTEAFF. The CDR3 region has the DNA TGCAGCGTTCGGAGGGTTGACACTGAAGCTTTCTTT.